This is a list of T cell receptor beta chains from one sample in a study of cytomegalovirus exposure and HLA in healthy donors. This table comes from immunoSEQ multiplex PCR, and its TCRdb copy is limited to in-frame clones, with some not included. The sample contains about 200,000 clones, less than 80% of which appear only once. The sequencing input was PBMCs. The receptors were gathered from a woman aged 25 to 39 in good health and CMV-seropositive. The CDR3 runs from the conserved cysteine through the conserved F or W. A D gene is named only where the DNA matches it firmly. Expanded clones get a size class; other rows say once, few or many, or leave the size out.

J: TRBJ2-7
V: TRBV5-6
size: -
D: TRBD2
CDR3: CASSILAENGYEQYF
DNA: TGTGCCAGCAGCATACTAGCGGAGAACGGGTACGAGCAGTACTTC

J: TRBJ2-3
V: TRBV2
size: -
D: TRBD2
CDR3: CASSPRTSGGEEYF
DNA: TGTGCCAGCAGCCCTCGGACTAGCGGGGGTGAGGAGTATTTT

J: TRBJ2-1
V: TRBV20-1
size: -
D: -
CDR3: CSARSSREQFF
DNA: TGCAGTGCTAGATCCTCGCGTGAGCAGTTCTTC

J: TRBJ1-2
V: TRBV10-3
size: few
D: TRBD1
CDR3: CAISADRVYGYTF
DNA: TGTGCCATCAGTGCGGACAGGGTATATGGCTACACCTTC

J: TRBJ2-7
V: TRBV9
size: -
D: -
CDR3: CASSVDSSYEQYF
DNA: TGTGCCAGCAGCGTTGACAGTTCCTACGAGCAGTACTTC

J: TRBJ1-5
V: TRBV4-1
size: once
D: -
CDR3: CASSQDLASNQPQHF
DNA: TGCGCCAGCAGCCAAGATCTAGCTAGCAATCAGCCCCAGCATTTT

J: TRBJ2-3
V: TRBV6-5
size: -
D: TRBD1
CDR3: CASSYSWDRGTDTQYF
DNA: TGTGCCAGCAGTTACTCGTGGGACAGGGGGACAGATACGCAGTATTTT

J: TRBJ1-2
V: TRBV5-4
size: -
D: -
CDR3: CASSLGPEAEGNTF
DNA: TGTGCCAGCAGCTTGGGACCTGAGGCGGAAGGAAACACCTTC

J: TRBJ1-1
V: TRBV10-2
size: few
D: -
CDR3: CASRDGTATGNTEAFF
DNA: TGCGCCAGCAGAGATGGGACTGCGACTGGGAACACTGAAGCTTTCTTT

J: TRBJ2-2
V: TRBV10-3
size: -
D: -
CDR3: CAISLEGGQFTGELFF
DNA: TGTGCCATCAGCCTTGAGGGGGGGCAGTTCACCGGGGAGCTGTTTTTT

J: TRBJ1-1
V: TRBV4-3
size: -
D: -
CDR3: CASSQGRGGTEAFF
DNA: TGCGCCAGCAGCCAGGGCCGGGGGGGCACTGAAGCTTTCTTT

J: TRBJ1-2
V: TRBV7-9
size: few
D: -
CDR3: CASSFSATGNYGYTF
DNA: TGTGCCAGCAGCTTCTCCGCGACAGGAAACTATGGCTACACCTTC

J: TRBJ2-3
V: TRBV18
size: few
D: -
CDR3: CASRVGTDTQYF
DNA: TGTGCCAGCCGGGTGGGCACAGATACGCAGTATTTT

J: TRBJ2-2
V: TRBV4-1
size: -
D: TRBD2
CDR3: CASSQGLAGNTGELFF
DNA: TGCGCCAGCAGTCAAGGACTAGCGGGGAACACCGGGGAGCTGTTTTTT

J: TRBJ1-3
V: TRBV4-2
size: -
D: -
CDR3: CASSQETGGSGNTIYF
DNA: TGTGCCAGCAGCCAAGAAACAGGCGGCTCTGGAAACACCATATATTTT

J: TRBJ2-1
V: TRBV19
size: -
D: -
CDR3: CASTPTGTYNEQFF
DNA: TGTGCCAGTACACCGACAGGAACTTACAATGAGCAGTTCTTC

J: TRBJ2-1
V: TRBV11-3
size: -
D: -
CDR3: CASSLSRDNEQFF
DNA: TGTGCCAGCAGCTTAAGCCGGGACAATGAGCAGTTCTTC

J: TRBJ1-1
V: TRBV7-6
size: -
D: TRBD1
CDR3: CASSSGQYTEAFF
DNA: TGTGCCAGCAGCTCGGGACAGTACACTGAAGCTTTCTTT

J: TRBJ2-1
V: TRBV2
size: -
D: TRBD2
CDR3: CASSDPTHSGTSYNEQFF
DNA: TGTGCCAGCAGTGACCCCACTCATAGCGGGACCTCCTACAATGAGCAGTTCTTC

J: TRBJ2-1
V: TRBV29-1
size: -
D: TRBD1
CDR3: CSVDDRGPYNEQFF
DNA: TGCAGCGTTGATGACAGGGGGCCCTACAATGAGCAGTTCTTC

J: TRBJ1-2
V: TRBV7-8
size: few
D: -
CDR3: CASSLPTRANYGYTF
DNA: TGTGCCAGCAGCTTGCCGACACGAGCTAACTATGGCTACACCTTC

J: TRBJ2-1
V: TRBV4-1
size: -
D: -
CDR3: CASSQDHQGLDEQFF
DNA: TGCGCCAGCAGCCAAGATCATCAGGGGCTCGATGAGCAGTTCTTC

J: TRBJ2-1
V: TRBV9
size: -
D: -
CDR3: CASSRGSEQFF
DNA: TGTGCCAGCAGTCGGGGTAGTGAGCAGTTCTTC

J: TRBJ2-4
V: TRBV2
size: -
D: -
CDR3: CASSESAGNYIQYF
DNA: TGTGCCAGCAGTGAAAGCGCGGGTAATTACATTCAGTACTTC

J: TRBJ2-3
V: TRBV7-9
size: -
D: -
CDR3: CASSAPRGDTQYF
DNA: TGTGCCAGCAGCGCCCCCAGGGGAGATACGCAGTATTTT

J: TRBJ2-7
V: TRBV7-9
size: -
D: -
CDR3: CASNPLVSHEQYF
DNA: TGTGCCAGCAACCCCCTAGTAAGCCACGAGCAGTACTTC